The 5 T cell receptor beta chains listed next were all sequenced from one sample in a study of technical replicates of blood from several donors. Repertoires were generated with immunoSEQ multiplex PCR, while TCRdb's copy carries only in-frame clones and drops some. The sample carries tens of thousands of clones, over 95% recorded once. The material sequenced was T cells isolated from PBMCs. The source is a human donor in good health.

The chain uses TRBV30 and TRBJ1-1, with a tentative D call TRBD1 (5 bases). The V end lost 0 bases, the J end lost 7 bases, and 12 bases lay between the germline ends. This CDR3 is built from 13 residues. CDR1 and CDR2 from the germline V gene are GTSNPN and SVGIG (reference sequence). The CDR3 nucleotides are TGTGCCTGGAGTGTACAAGGGACTCGTGAAGCTTTCTTT. The encoded protein is CAWSVQGTREAFF.

The V call is TRBV29-1, the J call TRBJ1-2, with a possible D match to TRBD1 (5 bases). V was shortened by 8 bases and J by 3 bases, with 16 bases between the two germline ends. CDR1 and CDR2 from the germline V gene are SQVTM and ANQGSEA. This CDR3 comprises 13 residues. As DNA, the CDR3 is TGCAGCTTTCAGGGCGGGGCTTACTATGGCTACACCTTC. Translated: CSFQGGAYYGYTF. Drawing the rest from reference TRBV29-1 and TRBJ1-2, the complete variable domain is SAVISQKPSRDICQRGTSLTIQCQVDSQVTMMFWYRQQPGQSLTLIATANQGSEATYESGFVIDKFPISRPNLTFSTLTVSNMSPEDSSIYLCSFQGGAYYGYTFGSGTRLTVV.

The gene calls are TRBV4-2 and TRBJ2-1; D might be TRBD1 (5 bases). Between the trimmed V and J ends, which lost 4 bases and 5 bases, there was a span of 9 bases. The germline gives CDR1 LGHNA, CDR2 YNFKEQ. The CDR3 consists of 13 residues. The DNA of the CDR3 is TGTGCCAGCAGCCGCGACAGAGACAATGAGCAGTTCTTC. Protein sequence: CASSRDRDNEQFF.

The chain carries TRBV7-8 and TRBJ1-4, with 7 nucleotides matching TRBD1. The length of the CDR3 is 14 residues. CDR1 is SGHVS, CDR2 FQNEAQ, per germline. V shed 6 bases and J 8 bases; nucleotides not matched to a gene: 9. The CDR3 protein is CASSLFRGNEKLFF. Written as DNA, the CDR3 is TGTGCCAGCAGTCTCTTCAGGGGGAACGAAAAACTGTTTTTT.

V is TRBV29-1 and J is TRBJ2-1; 8 nucleotides match TRBD2. The CDR3 sequence is 14 residues long. The germline CDR1 and CDR2 sequences are SQVTM and ANQGSEA. The junction had 11 bases not matched to a gene; V was cut back by 6 bases and J by 7 bases. In DNA, the CDR3 is TGCAGCGTCCAAGCGGGAGTAAATGTGAATGAGCAGTTCTTC. It yields the protein CSVQAGVNVNEQFF.